This TCR beta chain is drawn from a study of OX40 agonist ivuxolimab in advanced cancers. Sequencing was performed with immunoSEQ multiplex PCR; in TCRdb, only in-frame clones are kept and a portion is missing. The top ten clones hold roughly 6.9% of a sample with some 86,000 clones, more than 85% of them seen once. This CDR3 has 15 residues. Germline CDR1 and CDR2: SGHRS and YFSETQ. The J segment lost 2 bases and the V segment lost 4 bases, leaving 6 bases of the junction unmatched. This clonotype was obtained from an adult with an advanced solid tumor such as melanoma, head and neck, liver or kidney cancer. The sequencing used CD4+ or CD8+ T cells sorted from blood, collected in a trial of the OX40 agonist ivuxolimab. The rearrangement uses TRBV5-1 and TRBJ1-3, with 7 bases that match TRBD1. CDR3 loop: CASSTGTVTGNTIYF. DNA for the CDR3: TGCGCCAGCAGCACTGGGACAGTAACTGGAAACACCATATATTTT.